The present TCR beta chain was sequenced within a study of cytomegalovirus exposure and HLA in healthy donors. Study summary: Drawn from HLA-typed donors, around 85 million unique TCRs were held in an early data release.

CDR1 and CDR2 (germline): LNHDA, SQIVND (reference sequence). The CDR3 is 18 amino acids. V lost 4 bases to trimming and J lost 0 bases; unmatched junction nucleotides: 11. The PCR contained 60 Vbeta and 13 Jbeta primers. The data were produced by immunoSEQ multiplex PCR, yet TCRdb's version contains in-frame clones alone and is incomplete. The sample carries about 160,000 clones, more than 70% recorded once. Broader study findings: The study listed some 160 cytomegalovirus-associated TCR beta chains. Whilst most TCR sequences proved rare, a subset of public TCRs occurred across many donors.

Notes on this clone: Its matching antigen is unknown.

The receptor's source is a male donor in good health and CMV-seronegative. V usage is TRBV19 and J usage is TRBJ2-4; 8 positions agree with TRBD2. The specimen was PBMCs. CDR3 DNA: TGTGCCAGTAGTACGAGCGGGAGTGGGTTCGGAGCCAAAAACATTCAGTACTTC. It codes for CASSTSGSGFGAKNIQYF.